This TCR beta chain was obtained from a study of human T cells and chemical hapten exposure. Time point defined: patch test 3, about 24 weeks after DPC sensitization. Treatment described: therapeutic diphenylcyclopropenone sensitization with weekly scalp DPC. This CDR3 is 14 amino acids long. Germline V gene sequence: CDR1 SGHTA, CDR2 FQGNSA. The J segment lost 9 bases and the V segment lost 7 bases, leaving 6 bases of the junction unmatched. This clonotype showed up just a few times. The library attached unique molecular identifiers to individual cDNA molecules. MiXCR, run by TCRdb on the RACE reads, gives a single entry per CDR3 protein. The top ten clones hold approximately 2.3% of a sample with roughly 200,000 distinct CDR3 sequences, approximately 26% of them seen once.

Here the sequenced sample was whole blood, taken in connection with sensitization to the hapten diphenylcyclopropenone (DPC). The source of this sequence is a woman aged 40 to 49 with alopecia areata. Some clones in this sample may be carry-over from other donors' samples. V and J are TRBV7-2 and TRBJ2-1; 13 bases line up with TRBD2. CDR3 residues: CASIRLAGGGEQFF. CDR3 coding DNA: TGTGCCAGCATTCGACTAGCGGGAGGTGGTGAGCAGTTCTTC.